The sequence of this T cell receptor (beta chain) was determined in a study of blood T cell repertoires in COVID-19. Whole-study context: The cDNA or gDNA used as material had been derived from T cells, B-cell-depleted T cells, or PBMCs.

Measured with immunoSEQ multiplex PCR; TCRdb has only the in-frame clones, and not every one. This table holds 360,000 or so clones, roughly 90% found once. CDR3 length equals 14 residues. Germline CDR1 reads MNHEY; CDR2 reads SMNVEV (reference sequence). The trim removed 8 bases at V and 6 bases at J, leaving 9 bases unmatched. This clone appeared a single time. Recovered status applied to Cohort 3 donors who had two consecutive negative PCRs. It also applied to those with clearance or with symptom resolution. Specimen: PBMCs or T cells enriched from blood (not recorded which). The chain recombines TRBV27 with TRBJ2-3, with 9 bases aligning to TRBD1. The source of this sequence is a woman in her twenties or thirties who had recovered from COVID-19. Here the CDR3 DNA reads TGTGCCAGCGTCCCGGGACAGGGCTCGGATACGCAGTATTTT. It specifies CASVPGQGSDTQYF.